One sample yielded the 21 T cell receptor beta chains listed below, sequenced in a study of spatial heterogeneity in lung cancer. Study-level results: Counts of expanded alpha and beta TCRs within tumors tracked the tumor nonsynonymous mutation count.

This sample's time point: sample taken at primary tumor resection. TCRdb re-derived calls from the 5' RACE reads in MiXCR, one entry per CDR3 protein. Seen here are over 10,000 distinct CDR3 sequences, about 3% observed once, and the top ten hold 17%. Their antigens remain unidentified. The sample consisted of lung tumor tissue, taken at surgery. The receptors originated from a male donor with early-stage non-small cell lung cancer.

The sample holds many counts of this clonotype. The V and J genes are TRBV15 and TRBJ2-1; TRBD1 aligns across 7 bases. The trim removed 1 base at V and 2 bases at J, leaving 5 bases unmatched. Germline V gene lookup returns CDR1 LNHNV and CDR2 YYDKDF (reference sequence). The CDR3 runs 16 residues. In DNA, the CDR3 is TGTGCCACCAGCAGAGGCTCCGGGACAGCCTACAATGAGCAGTTCTTC. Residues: CATSRGSGTAYNEQFF.

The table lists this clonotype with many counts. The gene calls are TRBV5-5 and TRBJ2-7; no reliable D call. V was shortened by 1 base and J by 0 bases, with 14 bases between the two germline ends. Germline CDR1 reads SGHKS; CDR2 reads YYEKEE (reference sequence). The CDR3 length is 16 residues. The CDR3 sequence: CASSLTTTALSYEQYF. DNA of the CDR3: TGTGCCAGCAGCTTGACGACCACAGCACTCTCCTACGAGCAGTACTTC.

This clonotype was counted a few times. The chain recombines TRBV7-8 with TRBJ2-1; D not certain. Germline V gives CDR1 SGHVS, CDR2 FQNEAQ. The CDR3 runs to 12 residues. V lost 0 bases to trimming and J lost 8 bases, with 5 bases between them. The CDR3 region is CASSLARHEQFF. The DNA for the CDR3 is TGTGCCAGCAGCTTAGCGAGGCATGAGCAGTTCTTC.

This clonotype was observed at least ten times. CDR3 region: CASSWGVNTGELFF. CDR3 nucleotides: TGTGCCAGCAGCTGGGGGGTGAACACCGGGGAGCTGTTTTTT. The chain uses TRBV7-2 and TRBJ2-2, with D possibly TRBD2 on 6 matching bases. The CDR3 is made up of 14 amino acids. V shed 4 bases and J shed 1 base, with 7 bases lying between them. CDR1 and CDR2 from the germline V gene are SGHTA and FQGNSA.

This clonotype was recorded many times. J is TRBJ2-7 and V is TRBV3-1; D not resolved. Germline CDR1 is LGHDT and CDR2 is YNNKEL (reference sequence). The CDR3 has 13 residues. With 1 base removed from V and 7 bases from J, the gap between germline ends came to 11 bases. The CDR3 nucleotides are TGTGCCAGCAGCCAAGCTCTGGGGTATGAGCAGTACTTC. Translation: CASSQALGYEQYF.

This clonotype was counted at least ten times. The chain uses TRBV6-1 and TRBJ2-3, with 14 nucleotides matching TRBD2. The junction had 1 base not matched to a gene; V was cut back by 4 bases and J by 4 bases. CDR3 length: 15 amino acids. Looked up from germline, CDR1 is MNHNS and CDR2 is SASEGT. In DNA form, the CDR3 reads TGTGCCAGCAGTGGACTAGCGGGGGGGCCAGATACGCAGTATTTT. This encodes CASSGLAGGPDTQYF.

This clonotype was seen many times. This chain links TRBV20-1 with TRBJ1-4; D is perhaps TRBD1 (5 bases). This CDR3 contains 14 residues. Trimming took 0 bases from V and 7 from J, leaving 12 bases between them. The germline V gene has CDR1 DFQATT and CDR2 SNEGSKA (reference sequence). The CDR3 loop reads CSARDLRGGEKLFF. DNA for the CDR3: TGCAGTGCTAGAGATCTCCGGGGGGGTGAAAAACTGTTTTTT.

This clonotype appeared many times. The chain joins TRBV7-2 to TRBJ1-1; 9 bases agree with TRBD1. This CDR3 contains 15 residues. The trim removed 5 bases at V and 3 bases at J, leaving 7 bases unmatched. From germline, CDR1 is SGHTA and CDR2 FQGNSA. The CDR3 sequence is CASSRDRGIDTEAFF. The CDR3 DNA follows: TGTGCCAGCAGCAGAGACAGGGGGATCGACACTGAAGCTTTCTTT.

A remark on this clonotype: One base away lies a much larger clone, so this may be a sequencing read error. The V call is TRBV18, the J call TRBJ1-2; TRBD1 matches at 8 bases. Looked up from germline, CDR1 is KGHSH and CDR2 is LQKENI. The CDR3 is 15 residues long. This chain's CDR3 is CASVRNQGADYGDTF. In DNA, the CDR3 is TGTGCCAGCGTGCGTAATCAGGGGGCTGACTATGGCGACACCTTC.

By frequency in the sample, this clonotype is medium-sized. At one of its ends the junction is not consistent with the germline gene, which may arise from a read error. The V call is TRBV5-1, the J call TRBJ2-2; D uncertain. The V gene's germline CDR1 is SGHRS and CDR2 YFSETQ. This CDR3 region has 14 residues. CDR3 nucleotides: TGCGCCAGCAGCCGCTCAGTTAACAGCGGGGAGCTGTTTTTT. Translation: CASSRSVNSGELFF.

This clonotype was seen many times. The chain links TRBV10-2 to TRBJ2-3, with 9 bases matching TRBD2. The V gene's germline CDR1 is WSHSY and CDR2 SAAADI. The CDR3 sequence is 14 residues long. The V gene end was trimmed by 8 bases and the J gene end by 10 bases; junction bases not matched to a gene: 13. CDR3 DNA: TGCGCCAGCGAGACCGGGACTAGCCGTACCGCGCAGTATTTT. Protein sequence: CASETGTSRTAQYF.

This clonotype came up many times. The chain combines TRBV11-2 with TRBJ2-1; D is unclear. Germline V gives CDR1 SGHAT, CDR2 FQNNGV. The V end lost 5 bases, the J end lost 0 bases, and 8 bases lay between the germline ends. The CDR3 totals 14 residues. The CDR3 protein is CASSPRLSYNEQFF. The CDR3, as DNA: TGTGCCAGCAGCCCTCGACTCTCCTACAATGAGCAGTTCTTC.

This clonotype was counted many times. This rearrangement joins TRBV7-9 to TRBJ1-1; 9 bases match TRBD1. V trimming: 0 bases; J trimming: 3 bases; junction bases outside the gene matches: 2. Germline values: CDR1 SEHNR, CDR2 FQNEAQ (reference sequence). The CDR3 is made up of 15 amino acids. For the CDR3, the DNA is TGTGCCAGCAGCTTAGCGGGACAGGGACACACTGAAGCTTTCTTT. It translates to CASSLAGQGHTEAFF. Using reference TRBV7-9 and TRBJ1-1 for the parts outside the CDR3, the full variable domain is DTGVSQNPRHKITKRGQNVTFRCDPISEHNRLYWYRQTLGQGPEFLTYFQNEAQLEKSRLLSDRFSAERPKGSFSTLEIQRTEQGDSAMYLCASSLAGQGHTEAFFGQGTRLTVV.

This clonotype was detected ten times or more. The CDR3 region has the DNA TGCAGTGCTAGAGATTGGCAGGGAACTGAAAAACTGTTTTTT. Translated, it gives CSARDWQGTEKLFF. The V gene is TRBV20-1, the J gene TRBJ1-4; tentatively, D is TRBD1 (5 bases). In germline, CDR1 is DFQATT, CDR2 SNEGSKA (reference sequence). CDR3 size: 14 residues. V was cut by 0 bases and J by 7 bases, with 12 bases left in between.

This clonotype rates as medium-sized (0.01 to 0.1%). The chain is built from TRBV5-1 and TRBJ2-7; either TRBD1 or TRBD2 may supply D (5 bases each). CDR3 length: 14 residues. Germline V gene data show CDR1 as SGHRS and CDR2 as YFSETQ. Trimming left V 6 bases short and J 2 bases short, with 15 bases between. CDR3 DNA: TGCGCCAGCACCAAAGAGGGGATCCCCTACGAGCAGTACTTC. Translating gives CASTKEGIPYEQYF.

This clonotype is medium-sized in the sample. CDR3 coding DNA: TGTGCCATCAGTGATCTCGGGACTCTGAACACTGAAGCTTTCTTT. It yields the protein CAISDLGTLNTEAFF. This chain joins TRBV10-3 and TRBJ1-1; tentatively, D is TRBD1 (5 bases). Germline V gives CDR1 ENHRY, CDR2 SYGVKD. The V and J ends lost 3 bases and 0 bases respectively, with 11 bases between them. The CDR3 has 15 residues.

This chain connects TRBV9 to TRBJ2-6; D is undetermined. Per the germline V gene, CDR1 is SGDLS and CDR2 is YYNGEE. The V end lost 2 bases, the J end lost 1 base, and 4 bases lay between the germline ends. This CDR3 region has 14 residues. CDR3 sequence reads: CASSVESGANVLTF. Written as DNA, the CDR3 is TGTGCCAGCAGCGTGGAATCTGGGGCCAACGTCCTGACTTTC.

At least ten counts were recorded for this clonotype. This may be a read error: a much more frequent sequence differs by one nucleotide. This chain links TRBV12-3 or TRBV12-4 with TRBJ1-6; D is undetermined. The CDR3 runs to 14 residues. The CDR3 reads CASSTSSVNSPLNF. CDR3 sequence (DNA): TGTGCCAGCAGCACATCCTCAGTTAATTCACCCCTCAACTTT.

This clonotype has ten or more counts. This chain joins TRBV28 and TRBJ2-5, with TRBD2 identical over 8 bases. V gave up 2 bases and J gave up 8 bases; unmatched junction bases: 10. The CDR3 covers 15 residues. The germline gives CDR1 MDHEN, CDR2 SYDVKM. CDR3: CASSLMGRGETTQYF. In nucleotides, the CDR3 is TGTGCCAGCAGTTTAATGGGGCGGGGGGAAACAACCCAGTACTTC.

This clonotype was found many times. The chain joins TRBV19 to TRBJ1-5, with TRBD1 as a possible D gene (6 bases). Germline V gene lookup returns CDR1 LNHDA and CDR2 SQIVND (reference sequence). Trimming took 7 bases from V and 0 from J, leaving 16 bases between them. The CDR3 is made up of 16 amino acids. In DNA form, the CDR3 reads TGTGCCAGTAAGACAGGCGAAGCTTATAGCAATCAGCCCCAGCATTTT. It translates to CASKTGEAYSNQPQHF. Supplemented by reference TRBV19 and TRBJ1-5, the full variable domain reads DGGITQSPKYLFRKEGQNVTLSCEQNLNHDAMYWYRQDPGQGLRLIYYSQIVNDFQKGDIAEGYSVSREKKESFPLTVTSAQKNPTAFYLCASKTGEAYSNQPQHFGDGTRLSIL.

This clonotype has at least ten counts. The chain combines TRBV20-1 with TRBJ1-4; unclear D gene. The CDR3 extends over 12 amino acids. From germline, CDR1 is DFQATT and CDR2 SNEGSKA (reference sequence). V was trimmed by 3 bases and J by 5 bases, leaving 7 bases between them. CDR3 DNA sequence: TGCAGTGCTAGTTCCGGAAATGAAAAACTGTTTTTT. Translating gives CSASSGNEKLFF.